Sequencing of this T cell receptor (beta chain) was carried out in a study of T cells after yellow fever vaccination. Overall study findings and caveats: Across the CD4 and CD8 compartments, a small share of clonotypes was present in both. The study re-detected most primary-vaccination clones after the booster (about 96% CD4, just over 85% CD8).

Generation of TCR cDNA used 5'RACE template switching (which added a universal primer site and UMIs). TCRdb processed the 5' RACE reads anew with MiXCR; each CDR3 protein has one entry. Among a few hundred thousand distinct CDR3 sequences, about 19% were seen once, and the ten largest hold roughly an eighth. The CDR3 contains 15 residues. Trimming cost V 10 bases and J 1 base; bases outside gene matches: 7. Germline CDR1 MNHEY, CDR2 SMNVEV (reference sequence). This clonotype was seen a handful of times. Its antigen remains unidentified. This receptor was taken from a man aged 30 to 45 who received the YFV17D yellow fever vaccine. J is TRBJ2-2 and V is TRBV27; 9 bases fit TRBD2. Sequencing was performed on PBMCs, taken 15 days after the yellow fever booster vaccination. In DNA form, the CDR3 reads TGTGCCACCACAGCAGCGGGAGGGAACACCGGGGAGCTGTTTTTT. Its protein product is CATTAAGGNTGELFF.